This T cell receptor beta chain was identified in a study of T-cell memory formation after mild COVID-19. This clonotype was detected a few times. Antigen unknown. Findings and limits, study-wide: Contracting clones localized mainly to CM and EM when CD4+ and mainly to EMRA when CD8+. Researchers could not confirm that second-wave clones peaking on day 37 targeted SARS-CoV-2. In pre-infection memory, a portion of responding clones appeared, which suggested that cross-reactive memory joined.

The CDR3 loop spans 18 amino acids. Unmatched junction bases numbered 27, after V lost 4 bases and J lost 15 bases. Looked up from germline, CDR1 is MNHEY and CDR2 is SMNVEV (reference sequence). Researchers used 5'RACE with constant-segment primers to make TCR alpha and TCR beta cDNA libraries that carry sample barcodes and UMIs. TCRdb analysed the 5' RACE reads with MiXCR anew, one entry per CDR3 protein. This sample has about 210,000 distinct CDR3 sequences, with more than 9% found just once. This sequence originates from a man aged 18 to 30 who had mild COVID-19 (a few samples of this study predate the infection). Cell type and time point are not known. The genes are TRBV27 and TRBJ2-1; 7 bases agree with TRBD2. Sequences were obtained from PBMCs or a T cell subset sorted from them (not recorded which). The CDR3 sequence is CASSSTTGGPQTMRWRFF. The CDR3 coding sequence is TGTGCCAGCAGTTCCACGACGGGAGGACCCCAAACAATGAGGTGGAGGTTCTTC.